These T cell receptor beta chains were read from a single sample in a study of Tregs in tolerant kidney transplant recipients. Repertoires were generated with immunoSEQ multiplex PCR, while TCRdb's copy carries only in-frame clones and drops some. The sample carries some 240,000 clones, around 82% recorded once. The sequencing sample was made of CD4+ T cells from blood. Source of these receptors: a human donor in good health. Each CDR3 is given without its conserved first and last residue. Each record gives: J gene, V gene, CDR3 length, CDR3 protein.

j_gene: TRBJ1-2
v_gene: TRBV7-9
len: 13
CDR3aa: ASSSARGLEYGYT

j_gene: TRBJ2-5
v_gene: TRBV7-7
len: 13
CDR3aa: ASSASSGGQETQY

j_gene: TRBJ2-3
v_gene: TRBV7-6
len: 11
CDR3aa: ASSPTSPGTQY

j_gene: TRBJ1-5
v_gene: TRBV7-9
len: 11
CDR3aa: ASSLGVGEPQH

j_gene: TRBJ2-1
v_gene: TRBV5-1
len: 17
CDR3aa: ASSKIAGVGFGSYNEQF

j_gene: TRBJ2-7
v_gene: TRBV6-4
len: 12
CDR3aa: ASSPSADSYEQY

j_gene: TRBJ1-5
v_gene: TRBV7-2
len: 13
CDR3aa: ASSLEGTVNQPQH

j_gene: TRBJ1-4
v_gene: TRBV7-9
len: 12
CDR3aa: ASSSGGQEEKLF

j_gene: TRBJ2-7
v_gene: TRBV19
len: 14
CDR3aa: ASSQNPSGSSYEQY

j_gene: TRBJ2-3
v_gene: TRBV6-5
len: 13
CDR3aa: ASSPGLPSTDTQY

j_gene: TRBJ2-1
v_gene: TRBV19
len: 10
CDR3aa: ASSKTDREMF

j_gene: TRBJ1-3
v_gene: TRBV5-5
len: 14
CDR3aa: ASSLASLRSGNTIY

j_gene: TRBJ2-1
v_gene: TRBV29-1
len: 16
CDR3aa: SVEDLTTSIRTYNEQF

j_gene: TRBJ1-6
v_gene: TRBV29-1
len: 10
CDR3aa: SVAFQGSPLH

j_gene: TRBJ2-7
v_gene: TRBV5-1
len: 13
CDR3aa: ASSLAPRGEDEQY

j_gene: TRBJ2-3
v_gene: TRBV10-2
len: 12
CDR3aa: ASRPWGPTDTQY

j_gene: TRBJ2-7
v_gene: TRBV4-2
len: 13
CDR3aa: ASSQTTSGSYEQY

j_gene: TRBJ1-6
v_gene: TRBV19
len: 13
CDR3aa: ASRTGTSYNSPLH

j_gene: TRBJ2-5
v_gene: TRBV7-2
len: 15
CDR3aa: ASSLDPPGLAGETQY

j_gene: TRBJ1-5
v_gene: TRBV27
len: 11
CDR3aa: ASSPTLHQPQH

j_gene: TRBJ1-2
v_gene: TRBV18
len: 11
CDR3aa: ASSLDRQGGYT

j_gene: TRBJ2-3
v_gene: TRBV7-2
len: 14
CDR3aa: ASSLNTLAGADTQY

j_gene: TRBJ2-7
v_gene: TRBV18
len: 12
CDR3aa: ASSPSSGGSEQY

j_gene: TRBJ2-5
v_gene: TRBV5-6
len: 13
CDR3aa: ASSWGSGSQETQY

j_gene: TRBJ2-1
v_gene: TRBV6-5
len: 13
CDR3aa: ASSYNRDLSNEQF

j_gene: TRBJ2-7
v_gene: TRBV15
len: 13
CDR3aa: ATSRERGQFYEQY

j_gene: TRBJ2-5
v_gene: TRBV5-4
len: 15
CDR3aa: ASSSGQGFAWGETQY

j_gene: TRBJ2-3
v_gene: TRBV7-9
len: 8
CDR3aa: ASGIDTQY

j_gene: TRBJ1-2
v_gene: TRBV5-6
len: 14
CDR3aa: ASSWGQDLNNYGYT

j_gene: TRBJ2-7
v_gene: TRBV21-1
len: 14
CDR3aa: ASSTPGSRSSYEQY

j_gene: TRBJ1-5
v_gene: TRBV6-6
len: 12
CDR3aa: ASSNGPLNQPQH

j_gene: TRBJ1-5
v_gene: TRBV19
len: 14
CDR3aa: ASSIQGPRSNQPQH

j_gene: TRBJ1-4
v_gene: TRBV7-9
len: 14
CDR3aa: ASSSGQPGSGEKLF

j_gene: TRBJ2-3
v_gene: TRBV18
len: 15
CDR3aa: ASSPPTAGPSTDTQY

j_gene: TRBJ2-1
v_gene: TRBV10-1
len: 13
CDR3aa: ASSESAGVYNEQF

j_gene: TRBJ2-4
v_gene: TRBV19
len: 15
CDR3aa: ASSGQGGWGAKNIQY

j_gene: TRBJ2-7
v_gene: TRBV6-1
len: 12
CDR3aa: ASSDLGQGREQY

j_gene: TRBJ1-5
v_gene: TRBV5-6
len: 15
CDR3aa: ASSLQQGARSNQPQH

j_gene: TRBJ2-7
v_gene: TRBV2
len: 12
CDR3aa: ASTFSGPSYEQY

j_gene: TRBJ1-2
v_gene: TRBV6-5
len: 13
CDR3aa: ASSYSTKHLGSYT

j_gene: TRBJ1-1
v_gene: TRBV18
len: 11
CDR3aa: ASSPPGRGEAF

j_gene: NA
v_gene: TRBV5-1
len: 13
CDR3aa: ASTLMPSASYEQY

j_gene: TRBJ2-3
v_gene: TRBV11-2
len: 11
CDR3aa: ASSLAGANTQY

j_gene: TRBJ1-5
v_gene: TRBV18
len: 12
CDR3aa: ASSPGFNNQPQH

j_gene: TRBJ2-3
v_gene: TRBV7-9
len: 11
CDR3aa: ASSPSRTDTQY

j_gene: NA
v_gene: TRBV7-8
len: 15
CDR3aa: ASSLGVASGRAPEQY

j_gene: TRBJ2-2
v_gene: TRBV13
len: 16
CDR3aa: ASSLAPGGQGATGELF

j_gene: TRBJ1-3
v_gene: TRBV29-1
len: 11
CDR3aa: SVDGQAGNTIY

j_gene: TRBJ1-2
v_gene: TRBV19
len: 15
CDR3aa: VSSTTPRPTGIYGYT

j_gene: TRBJ1-1
v_gene: TRBV27
len: 11
CDR3aa: ASSPDRRDEAF

j_gene: TRBJ1-4
v_gene: TRBV2
len: 11
CDR3aa: ASARATNEKLF

j_gene: TRBJ2-5
v_gene: TRBV5-6
len: 11
CDR3aa: ASSFGLAETQY

j_gene: TRBJ2-3
v_gene: TRBV18
len: 13
CDR3aa: ASSPAVTSTDTQY